These T cell receptor beta chains were read from a single sample in a study of blood T cell repertoires in COVID-19. Using immunoSEQ multiplex PCR, the repertoire was profiled, and TCRdb retains in-frame clones only, with some absent. Among some 68,000 clones, approximately 83% were seen once, and the ten largest hold approximately 30%. The specimen sequenced was peripheral blood. Receptors originate from a man in his 70s with acute or convalescent COVID-19. The CDR3 runs from the conserved cysteine through the conserved F or W. D genes are given only for firm matches. The listing skips clone size in some rows; elsewhere it reads once, few, many or a size class.

TRBD2,TRBJ2-3,NA,TRBV30,CAWSSGLAGGTDTQYF,TGTGCCTGGAGCAGCGGGCTAGCGGGAGGCACAGATACGCAGTATTTT
NA,TRBJ2-2,NA,TRBV11-2,CASSSAGELFF,TGTGCCAGCAGCTCCGCCGGGGAGCTGTTTTTT
TRBD1,TRBJ2-2,NA,TRBV7-2,CASKGDRRNTGELFF,TGTGCCAGCAAGGGGGACAGGAGGAACACCGGGGAGCTGTTTTTT
NA,TRBJ2-3,NA,TRBV5-1,CASRVAGSTDTQYF,TGCGCCAGCCGCGTCGCGGGTAGCACAGATACGCAGTATTTT
TRBD2,TRBJ2-1,NA,TRBV7-8,CASSRTSGSYEQFF,TGTGCCAGCAGCCGGACTAGCGGGAGCTATGAGCAGTTCTTC
TRBD1,TRBJ1-5,few,TRBV27,CASRNLQGAGNQPQHF,TGTGCCAGTAGAAACCTACAGGGGGCGGGCAATCAGCCCCAGCATTTT
NA,TRBJ1-2,once,TRBV25-1,CASSESGDWGGYTF,TGTGCCAGCAGTGAATCAGGGGATTGGGGTGGCTACACCTTC
TRBD1,TRBJ1-1,NA,TRBV7-9,CASSARQGKNTEAFF,TGTGCCAGCAGCGCCAGACAGGGAAAGAACACTGAAGCTTTCTTT
TRBD2,TRBJ2-3,NA,TRBV7-2,CASSPIGLAPDTQYF,TGTGCCAGCAGCCCCATAGGACTAGCGCCAGATACGCAGTATTTT
NA,TRBJ1-5,few,TRBV6-1,CASSDLGTSQPQHF,TGTGCCAGCAGTGACCTCGGGACATCCCAGCCCCAGCATTTT
NA,TRBJ1-2,NA,TRBV9,CASSEGGDNYGYTF,TGTGCCAGCAGCGAAGGAGGGGACAACTATGGCTACACCTTC
TRBD1,TRBJ1-4,NA,TRBV18,CASSPVQGAINEKLFF,TGTGCCAGCTCACCAGTACAGGGGGCGATTAATGAAAAACTGTTTTTT